This is a list of T cell receptor beta chains from one sample in a study of blood T cell repertoires in COVID-19. Measured with immunoSEQ multiplex PCR; TCRdb has only the in-frame clones, and not every one. The data hold 15,000 to 20,000 clones, with about 93% observed a single time. Input material: peripheral blood. All receptors derive from a man aged 60 to 69 with active COVID-19. CDR3s include the opening cysteine and the closing phenylalanine or tryptophan. The D gene is left open where the match is weak. Expanded clones are given a class, and other clones once, few, many or no size at all.

d_call | j_call | v_call | clone_size | cdr3_nt | cdr3_aa
NA | TRBJ2-5 | TRBV7-8 | NA | TGTGCCGCCTCCCTGGTGGGCCGAGAGACCCAGTACTTC | CAASLVGRETQYF
TRBD2 | TRBJ2-2 | TRBV27 | NA | TGTGCCAGCAGTTTACTCTCCAGACATAAGGGACTAGCGGGGGGCCCGAACACCGGGGAGCTGTTTTTT | CASSLLSRHKGLAGGPNTGELFF
TRBD1 | TRBJ1-5 | TRBV28 | NA | TGTGCCAGCAGTTTTCCCCTCAAACAGGGGTTGAATCAGCCCCAGCATTTT | CASSFPLKQGLNQPQHF
TRBD2 | TRBJ2-2 | TRBV5-5 | NA | TGTGCCAGCAGCTTGGTGGGACTAGCTTCCAGCGGGGAGCTGTTTTTT | CASSLVGLASSGELFF
TRBD2 | TRBJ2-1 | TRBV20-1 | NA | TGCAGTGCTAGTTTACCGGGGGGGCCCAATGAGCAGTTCTTC | CSASLPGGPNEQFF
NA | TRBJ1-1 | TRBV10-3 | once | TGTGCCATCAGTGAGTCTCAGGGGAACACTGAAGCTTTCTTT | CAISESQGNTEAFF
TRBD1 | TRBJ2-5 | TRBV6-5 | NA | TGTGCCAGCAACGACAGGGGGCTGGGAGAGACCCAGTACTTC | CASNDRGLGETQYF
TRBD2 | TRBJ2-2 | TRBV9 | NA | TGTGCCAGCAGCGTCCTCCTAGCGGGAGGGGCTTCCGGGGAGCTGTTTTTT | CASSVLLAGGASGELFF
TRBD1 | TRBJ2-3 | TRBV12-3/TRBV12-4 | NA | TGTGCCAGCAAGGGACAGTCGGCAGATACGCAGTATTTT | CASKGQSADTQYF
NA | TRBJ1-5 | TRBV5-6 | NA | TGTGCCAGCAGCTTGGGGGCAGTTATCAATCAGCCCCAGCATTTT | CASSLGAVINQPQHF
NA | TRBJ2-5 | TRBV7-9 | NA | TGTGCCAGCAGCTCGAGGTACCAGGGGCCCCAAGAGACCCAGTACTTC | CASSSRYQGPQETQYF
NA | TRBJ1-1 | TRBV6-6 | NA | TGTGCCAGCAGTTACCCGGAGCAGGGCACTGAAGCTTTCTTT | CASSYPEQGTEAFF
TRBD1 | TRBJ1-4 | TRBV6-5 | NA | TGTGCCAGCAGACCCGGGACAGGAAAACTGTTTTTT | CASRPGTGKLFF
NA | TRBJ2-3 | TRBV29-1 | NA | TGCAGCGCCCTGACAGGCCGCACAGATACGCAGTATTTT | CSALTGRTDTQYF
TRBD2 | TRBJ2-1 | TRBV2 | NA | TGTGCCAGCAGTTTCCTGACTAGCGGGGCAGGGTCCTACAATGAGCAGTTCTTC | CASSFLTSGAGSYNEQFF
TRBD1 | TRBJ1-6 | TRBV6-5 | NA | TGTGCCAGCAACCTACAGGGGATTAATTCACCCCTCCACTTT | CASNLQGINSPLHF
NA | TRBJ2-5 | TRBV6-5 | NA | TGTGCCAGCAGACGGTGGGTTCATGAGGAAGAGACCCAGTACTTC | CASRRWVHEEETQYF
NA | TRBJ2-5 | TRBV3-1/TRBV3-2 | NA | TGTGCCAGCAGCCCCCTCATGCTAGCAGAGACCCAGTACTTC | CASSPLMLAETQYF
NA | TRBJ2-2 | TRBV6-5 | NA | TGTGCCAGCAACCTAGGGGCCCGCACCGGGGAGCTGTTTTTT | CASNLGARTGELFF
TRBD1 | TRBJ2-7 | TRBV5-5 | NA | TGTGCCAGCAGCTTGGAGGGACAGAAAATCTACGAGCAGTACTTC | CASSLEGQKIYEQYF
NA | TRBJ1-2 | TRBV5-4 | NA | TGTGCCAGCAGCTCGCCCCGACAGGCGACCTATGGCTACACCTTC | CASSSPRQATYGYTF
TRBD2 | TRBJ2-3 | TRBV19 | NA | TGTGCCAGTAAATCACTAGCGGGGGCGAGCACAGATACGCAGTATTTT | CASKSLAGASTDTQYF
NA | TRBJ1-5 | TRBV2 | NA | TGTGCCAGCAGTGAGGTTTCAGGTAGTCAGCCCCAGCATTTT | CASSEVSGSQPQHF
TRBD2 | TRBJ2-3 | TRBV28 | once | TGTGCCAGCAGCTTAACGGGGCGGGGGGGCCCGAATACGCAGTATTTT | CASSLTGRGGPNTQYF
NA | TRBJ1-2 | TRBV4-2 | NA | TGTGCCAGCAGCCAAGAGTCTTACTATGGCTACACCTTC | CASSQESYYGYTF
NA | TRBJ1-6 | TRBV24-1 | NA | TGTGCCACCAGTTTTAGTAATTCACCCCTCCACTTT | CATSFSNSPLHF
TRBD1 | TRBJ2-2 | TRBV7-9 | few | TGTGCCAGCAGCTCATGGACAGGGGGCAACACCGGGGAGCTGTTTTTT | CASSSWTGGNTGELFF
NA | TRBJ1-4 | TRBV6-5 | NA | TGTGCCAGCAGTTACTCGACAGCTGAAAAACTGTTTTTT | CASSYSTAEKLFF
NA | TRBJ2-7 | TRBV7-2 | NA | TGTGCCAGCAGCTTAGTCATTAGAGGTTCGTACGAGCAGTACTTC | CASSLVIRGSYEQYF
NA | TRBJ1-5 | TRBV6-6 | NA | TGTGCCAGCAGGCGAGAGGGCTACAATCAGCCCCAGCATTTT | CASRREGYNQPQHF
TRBD2 | TRBJ2-1 | TRBV6-2/TRBV6-3 | NA | TGTGCCAGCAGTTACTCGAGATTGCTAGCGGGGGGTTACAATGAGCAGTTCTTC | CASSYSRLLAGGYNEQFF
TRBD2 | TRBJ2-3 | TRBV4-2 | NA | TGTGCCAGCAGCCAAGTGTGGACTAGCGGGGGGGCTGACACAGATACGCAGTATTTT | CASSQVWTSGGADTDTQYF
NA | TRBJ2-3 | TRBV10-1 | NA | TGCGCCAGCAGTGACGGGGATACGCAGTATTTT | CASSDGDTQYF
NA | TRBJ2-1 | TRBV28 | NA | TGTGCCAGCAGTTTACAGGGGGGTAACAATGAGCAGTTCTTC | CASSLQGGNNEQFF
TRBD2 | TRBJ2-1 | TRBV5-1 | once | TGCGCCAGCAGCTTGGAGCGGGGTTTCTCCTACAATGAGCAGTTCTTC | CASSLERGFSYNEQFF
TRBD2 | TRBJ2-3 | TRBV19 | once | TGTGCCAGTAGTTGGGCGGGGGGACGCACAGATACGCAGTATTTT | CASSWAGGRTDTQYF
TRBD2 | TRBJ2-1 | TRBV5-1 | NA | TGCGCCAGCAGCTTAGGGCGGGGGGGCCTCAATGAGCAGTTCTTC | CASSLGRGGLNEQFF
NA | TRBJ1-1 | TRBV4-1 | NA | TGCGCCAGCAGCCAAGGAGTGCCGGGGGATGGAGCTTTCTTT | CASSQGVPGDGAFF
TRBD1 | TRBJ2-5 | TRBV5-1 | NA | TGCGCCAGCAGCTCACTCTCGGACAGGGTGGGGACCCAGTACTTC | CASSSLSDRVGTQYF
TRBD1 | TRBJ1-1 | TRBV28 | NA | TGTGCCAGCAGTTTAAGGGGACAGGTGAACACTGAAGCTTTCTTT | CASSLRGQVNTEAFF
TRBD2 | TRBJ2-3 | TRBV7-9 | once | TGTGCCAGCAGCTTAGCCGGGACTAGCGGAAGTCCAGATACGCAGTATTTT | CASSLAGTSGSPDTQYF
NA | TRBJ1-1 | TRBV10-3 | once | TGTGCCATCAGTGAGGTCGGGGATGCGAACACTGAAGCTTTCTTT | CAISEVGDANTEAFF